This T cell receptor (beta chain) is drawn from a study of shared clonotypes between healthy human individuals. The V end lost 4 bases, the J end lost 2 bases, and 11 bases lay between the germline ends. The CDR3 runs 14 residues. Germline CDR1 and CDR2: MNHEY and SMNVEV (reference sequence). TCRdb's table, derived via immunoSEQ multiplex PCR, lists solely in-frame clones and lacks some. Found here are around 2,000,000 clones, approximately 94% of them singletons; the top ten hold 1.5% to 2%. It was CD45RO-negative cells, positively selected for CCR7, that made up naive CD8 cells, with terminally differentiated effector memory CD45RA+ cells excluded.

This TCR derives from a man younger than 35 in good health. Some clones in this sample may be carry-over from other donors' samples. The sequenced sample was naive CD8+ T cells from PBMCs. This chain joins TRBV27 and TRBJ1-1; D possibly corresponds to TRBD1 (5 bases). As DNA, the CDR3 is TGTGCCAGCAGTTCAGGGACCCTTAACACTGAAGCTTTCTTT. Encoded protein: CASSSGTLNTEAFF.